Listed below are T cell receptor beta chains from one sample, sequenced in a study of T cell responses to AZD1222 COVID-19 vaccine. Profiling relied on immunoSEQ multiplex PCR, and the TCRdb table lists in-frame clones only, not all of them. The sample holds roughly 140,000 clones; about 91% are singletons and the top ten take about 4.5%. The specimen was peripheral blood, collected on day 0 of AZD1222 vaccination. These receptor sequences come from an adult in good health. Each CDR3 is given without its conserved first and last residue. Each record gives: CDR3 protein, V gene, J gene.

CDR3: ASRLGTSNSPLH; V: TRBV19; J: TRBJ1-6
CDR3: ASSVESGTIY; V: TRBV9; J: TRBJ1-3
CDR3: ASSSSGPGYGELF; V: TRBV27; J: TRBJ2-2
CDR3: ASSARDRHMNTEAF; V: TRBV7-9; J: TRBJ1-1
CDR3: ASSSGGGFYEQY; V: TRBV27; J: TRBJ2-7
CDR3: ASTSSWYQPQH; V: TRBV19; J: TRBJ1-5
CDR3: ASSRTSGSGDTQY; V: TRBV25-1; J: TRBJ2-3
CDR3: ASSNRVSSYEQY; V: TRBV7-2; J: TRBJ2-7
CDR3: ASSLAAGLAGLEQF; V: TRBV5-1; J: TRBJ2-1
CDR3: ASTQGSRGYT; V: TRBV12-3/TRBV12-4; J: TRBJ1-2
CDR3: ASSYSQVTTNEKLF; V: TRBV6-5; J: TRBJ1-4
CDR3: ASSSGAGNEQY; V: TRBV5-1; J: TRBJ2-7
CDR3: ASSFRRLMNTEAF; V: TRBV5-5; J: TRBJ1-1
CDR3: ASRRTGQGMGYGYT; V: TRBV5-8; J: TRBJ1-2
CDR3: ASTVGGQPQH; V: TRBV28; J: TRBJ1-5
CDR3: ASSERGETQY; V: TRBV2; J: TRBJ2-5
CDR3: ASSPVGTALQETQY; V: TRBV5-4; J: TRBJ2-5
CDR3: ASSRSVESEYEQY; V: TRBV5-1; J: TRBJ2-7
CDR3: ASSMGEAHGYT; V: TRBV6-9; J: TRBJ1-2
CDR3: ASSPAAGSYNEQF; V: TRBV6-5; J: TRBJ2-1
CDR3: ATSKQGPMNTEAF; V: TRBV15; J: TRBJ1-1
CDR3: ASSNTGGYEQY; V: TRBV2; J: TRBJ2-7
CDR3: ASSLTRNTGELF; V: TRBV5-6; J: TRBJ2-2
CDR3: ASRSSGTNLNEQF; V: TRBV7-9; J: TRBJ2-1
CDR3: ASKAPAATNEKLF; V: TRBV3-1/TRBV3-2; J: TRBJ1-4
CDR3: ASSGDSVTDTQY; V: TRBV28; J: TRBJ2-3
CDR3: ASRPVAGGSYEQY; V: TRBV19; J: TRBJ2-7
CDR3: ASSPWTADTQY; V: TRBV28; J: TRBJ2-3
CDR3: ASSLALADTQY; V: TRBV7-8; J: TRBJ2-3
CDR3: AWRQKGSTNEKLF; V: TRBV30; J: TRBJ1-4
CDR3: AISGPDQVKQY; V: TRBV10-3; J: TRBJ2-7
CDR3: ASSRPLRTDTQY; V: TRBV14; J: TRBJ2-3
CDR3: ASSRYPEGLNTEAF; V: TRBV4-1; J: TRBJ1-1
CDR3: SASMGLAGGNTGELF; V: TRBV20-1; J: TRBJ2-2
CDR3: ASSLTFGRGRAAGELF; V: TRBV5-4; J: TRBJ2-2
CDR3: ASSPGGGDLDTQY; V: TRBV5-1; J: TRBJ2-3
CDR3: ASGRQGTSEAF; V: TRBV5-6; J: TRBJ1-1
CDR3: ARTETQY; V: TRBV21-1; J: TRBJ2-5
CDR3: ASRRGGRLYNEQF; V: TRBV27; J: TRBJ2-1
CDR3: ASSLRGPRQPQH; V: TRBV27; J: TRBJ1-5
CDR3: ASSIGTGWSEKLF; V: TRBV19; J: TRBJ1-4
CDR3: ASSDTGHYGYT; V: TRBV6-1; J: TRBJ1-2
CDR3: ASSPLNSGNTIY; V: TRBV18; J: TRBJ1-3
CDR3: ASSTRTYNEKLF; V: TRBV7-9; J: TRBJ1-4
CDR3: ASEEGAGNQPQH; V: TRBV6-5; J: TRBJ1-5